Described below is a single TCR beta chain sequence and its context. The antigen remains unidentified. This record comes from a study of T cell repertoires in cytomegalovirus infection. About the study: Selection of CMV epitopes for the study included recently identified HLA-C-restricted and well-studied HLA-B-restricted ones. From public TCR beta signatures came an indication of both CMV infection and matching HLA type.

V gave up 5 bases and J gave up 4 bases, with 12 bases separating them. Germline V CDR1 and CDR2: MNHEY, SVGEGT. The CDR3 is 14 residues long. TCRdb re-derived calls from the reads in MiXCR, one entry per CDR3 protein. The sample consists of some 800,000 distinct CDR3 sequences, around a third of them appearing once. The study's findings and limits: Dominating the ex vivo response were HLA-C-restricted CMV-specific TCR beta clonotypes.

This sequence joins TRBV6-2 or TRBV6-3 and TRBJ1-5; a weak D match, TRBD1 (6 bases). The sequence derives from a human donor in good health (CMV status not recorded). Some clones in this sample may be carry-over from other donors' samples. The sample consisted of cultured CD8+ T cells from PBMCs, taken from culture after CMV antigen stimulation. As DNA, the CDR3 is TGTGCCAGCAGTCCGGACAGTAAGAATCAGCCCCAGCATTTT. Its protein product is CASSPDSKNQPQHF.